The present T cell receptor beta chain was sequenced within a study of blood T cell repertoires in COVID-19. Study information: Sites in the United States, Italy and Spain provided acute and convalescent COVID-19 samples. PBMCs, B-cell-depleted T cells, or T cells were the source of the cDNA or gDNA that made up the material.

Study processing details: Reference gene primer amplification gave nucleated cell count estimates. Sequencing used immunoSEQ multiplex PCR; TCRdb keeps in-frame clones, though not all of them. V, J and clone size are those of that table, while D and trimming were read from the DNA. The sample includes approximately 74,000 clones, approximately 75% of them seen just once. Germline V gene sequence: CDR1 LGHNA, CDR2 YNFKEQ. CDR3 length equals 13 residues. V was trimmed by 1 base and J by 7 bases, leaving 11 bases between them. The source material was peripheral blood. The V and J genes are TRBV4-2 and TRBJ2-7; D not certain. The sequence was obtained from a human donor in a cohort sampled during active COVID-19. CDR3 in DNA: TGTGCCAGCAGCCAAGCCAGGATTAGTGAGCAGTACTTC. This sequence encodes CASSQARISEQYF.